These T cell receptor beta chains were read from a single sample in a study of T cell responses to AZD1222 COVID-19 vaccine. This table comes from immunoSEQ multiplex PCR, and its TCRdb copy is limited to in-frame clones, with some not included. The table lists 150,000 or so clones, about 92% of them singletons. The sequenced sample was peripheral blood, obtained 28 days after the second AZD1222 dose. These receptors came from an adult who received the AZD1222 COVID-19 vaccine. Each CDR3 is given with its conserved first and last residue. The order of the fields is V gene, J gene, clone size, D gene, CDR3 protein, CDR3 DNA. A D gene is named only where the DNA matches it firmly. Only part of the rows carry a size: once, few, many, or a class if the clone is expanded.

TRBV7-7	TRBJ2-2	once	TRBD1	CASSLETGPLGGELFF	TGTGCTAGCAGCTTAGAGACAGGGCCCCTTGGCGGGGAGCTGTTTTTT
TRBV5-1	TRBJ2-3	-	-	CASSPGTLVTDTQYF	TGCGCCAGCAGCCCCGGGACCTTAGTCACAGATACGCAGTATTTT
TRBV4-2	TRBJ1-2	-	TRBD1	CASSQDPDVGGGGDGYTF	TGTGCCAGCAGCCAAGACCCCGACGTGGGAGGGGGCGGGGATGGCTACACCTTC
TRBV3-1/TRBV3-2	TRBJ1-3	-	-	CASSRLQGFGNTIYF	TGTGCCAGCAGCCGCTTACAGGGATTCGGAAACACCATATATTTT
TRBV6-1	TRBJ1-2	-	TRBD1	CASSEDRGEGTYGYTF	TGTGCCAGCAGTGAAGACAGGGGGGAGGGAACCTATGGCTACACCTTC
TRBV6-5	TRBJ1-2	once	TRBD1	CASSPTGDYGYTF	TGTGCCAGCAGTCCCACAGGGGACTATGGCTACACCTTC
TRBV5-1	TRBJ2-2	-	-	CASSLGQEDTGELFF	TGCGCCAGCAGCTTGGGGCAGGAGGACACCGGGGAGCTGTTTTTT
TRBV4-1	TRBJ1-3	-	-	CASSQDWGTGNTIYF	TGCGCCAGCAGCCAAGATTGGGGGACTGGAAACACCATATATTTT
TRBV18	TRBJ2-4	once	TRBD1	CASSPTGQRKNIQYF	TGTGCCAGCTCACCTACGGGACAGCGCAAAAACATTCAGTACTTC
TRBV4-1	TRBJ1-1	many	-	CASSQDAGNTEAFF	TGCGCCAGCAGCCAAGATGCGGGGAACACTGAAGCTTTCTTT
TRBV5-4	TRBJ1-1	-	TRBD1	CASSRPTQGPNTEAFF	TGTGCCAGCAGCCGACCCACACAGGGGCCGAACACTGAAGCTTTCTTT
TRBV6-6	TRBJ2-7	-	TRBD1	CASSSPGQVTYEQYF	TGTGCCAGCAGTTCACCGGGACAGGTCACCTACGAGCAGTACTTC
TRBV10-1	TRBJ1-3	-	-	CASSELLQGKSSGNTIYF	TGCGCCAGCAGTGAGTTGTTACAGGGAAAAAGCTCTGGAAACACCATATATTTT
TRBV5-8	TRBJ2-7	-	-	CASSPKPAREDGYEQYF	TGTGCCAGCAGCCCCAAACCCGCCAGGGAGGACGGCTACGAGCAGTACTTC
TRBV5-1	TRBJ1-2	-	-	CASSLSPRGADGYTF	TGCGCCAGCAGCTTGAGCCCCCGGGGGGCGGATGGCTACACCTTC
TRBV11-1	TRBJ1-1	-	-	CASSLEGGDGSEAFF	TGTGCCAGCAGCTTAGAAGGGGGGGATGGCAGTGAAGCTTTCTTT
TRBV6-6	TRBJ2-5	-	-	CASSPLAGTDKETQYF	TGTGCCAGCAGTCCCTTAGCGGGGACAGACAAAGAGACCCAGTACTTC
TRBV3-1/TRBV3-2	TRBJ1-5	-	TRBD1	CASSHTGDEQPQHF	TGTGCCAGCAGCCATACAGGGGATGAGCAGCCCCAGCATTTT
TRBV30	TRBJ1-1	-	TRBD1	CAWRGTGLGNTEAFF	TGTGCCTGGAGGGGGACAGGGCTAGGGAACACTGAAGCTTTCTTT
TRBV5-1	TRBJ1-6	-	TRBD1	CASSTGTGNYNSPLHF	TGCGCCAGCAGCACCGGGACAGGGAATTATAATTCACCCCTCCACTTT
TRBV19	TRBJ2-1	once	-	CATSTWGYNEQFF	TGTGCCACCTCTACCTGGGGGTACAATGAGCAGTTCTTC
TRBV2	TRBJ2-7	-	TRBD2	CASSEGRGGIYEQYF	TGTGCCAGCAGTGAGGGTAGGGGAGGGATCTACGAGCAGTACTTC
TRBV5-5	TRBJ1-1	-	-	CASSQATGSGTEAFF	TGTGCCAGCAGCCAAGCCACAGGGTCGGGCACTGAAGCTTTCTTT
TRBV27	TRBJ1-2	-	TRBD1	CASSSTGINGYTF	TGTGCCAGCAGCTCGACAGGGATCAATGGCTACACCTTC
TRBV4-1	TRBJ1-1	-	-	CASSQGVGLNTEAFF	TGCGCCAGCAGCCAAGGAGTGGGGTTGAACACTGAAGCTTTCTTT
TRBV11-2	TRBJ2-7	-	-	CASSLYEQYF	TGTGCCAGCAGCCTCTACGAGCAGTACTTC
TRBV19	TRBJ2-7	once	TRBD1	CASSTPTGDEQYF	TGTGCCAGTAGTACCCCGACAGGGGACGAGCAGTACTTC
TRBV7-9	TRBJ1-1	once	TRBD1	CASSAGGNTEAFF	TGTGCCAGCAGCGCAGGGGGCAACACTGAAGCTTTCTTT
TRBV27	TRBJ2-3	-	-	CASSVDSYTDTQYF	TGTGCCAGCAGTGTTGACAGTTACACAGATACGCAGTATTTT
TRBV19	TRBJ1-5	once	TRBD1	CASSGTAAEPQHF	TGTGCCAGTAGTGGGACAGCCGCCGAGCCCCAGCATTTT
TRBV4-1	TRBJ1-5	-	-	CASSQENRVHQPQHF	TGCGCCAGCAGCCAAGAAAACAGGGTGCATCAGCCCCAGCATTTT
TRBV3-1/TRBV3-2	TRBJ1-2	-	-	CASSQDMGQLAF	TGTGCCAGCAGCCAAGATATGGGGCAGTTGGCCTTC
TRBV19	TRBJ1-5	-	-	CASSDRGQPQHF	TGTGCCAGTAGTGACCGGGGACAGCCCCAGCATTTT
TRBV27	TRBJ2-4	few	-	CASSLRANIQYF	TGTGCCAGCAGTCTACGGGCAAACATTCAGTACTTC
TRBV27	TRBJ1-2	-	TRBD1	CASSNRDRAKAGYTF	TGTGCCAGCAGTAATCGGGACAGGGCCAAGGCTGGCTACACCTTC
TRBV15	TRBJ2-7	-	-	CATGEGAGYEQYF	TGTGCCACCGGAGAAGGGGCGGGTTACGAGCAGTACTTC
TRBV18	TRBJ1-1	-	TRBD1	CASSPIQGVNTEAFF	TGTGCCAGCTCACCGATACAGGGGGTGAACACTGAAGCTTTCTTT
TRBV7-8	TRBJ1-1	-	TRBD1	CASSREQGEITEAFF	TGTGCCAGCAGCCGAGAACAGGGGGAGATCACTGAAGCTTTCTTT
TRBV27	TRBJ2-2	-	-	CASTGTSNTGELFF	TGTGCCAGCACCGGGACGTCGAACACCGGGGAGCTGTTTTTT
TRBV21-1	TRBJ1-1	-	-	CASSTAGMNTEAFF	TGTGCCAGCAGCACGGCCGGCATGAACACTGAAGCTTTCTTT
TRBV3-1/TRBV3-2	TRBJ1-1	once	-	CASSRRVMNTEAFF	TGTGCCAGCAGCAGGAGGGTTATGAACACTGAAGCTTTCTTT
TRBV11-2	TRBJ1-2	-	-	CASSPNRAGYTF	TGTGCCAGCAGCCCAAACAGGGCTGGCTACACCTTC
TRBV10-3	TRBJ2-1	-	TRBD2	CAISLTGTRVNEQFF	TGTGCCATCAGCCTGACGGGGACTAGGGTCAATGAGCAGTTCTTC
TRBV5-6	TRBJ2-7	-	-	CASSSLRGDEQYF	TGTGCCAGCAGCTCTCTTAGGGGAGACGAGCAGTACTTC
TRBV6-6	TRBJ1-4	-	-	CASRRSGDEKLFF	TGTGCCAGCAGGCGCTCAGGGGATGAAAAACTGTTTTTT
TRBV19	TRBJ1-2	-	TRBD1	CASTPGTGKGYTF	TGTGCCAGTACCCCCGGGACAGGGAAGGGCTACACCTTC
TRBV5-8	TRBJ2-1	-	-	CASSWGGLNNEQFF	TGTGCCAGCAGCTGGGGGGGCCTGAACAATGAGCAGTTCTTC
TRBV7-9	TRBJ2-2	-	-	CASSFESGELFF	TGTGCCAGCAGCTTTGAATCCGGGGAGCTGTTTTTT
TRBV19	TRBJ1-5	-	-	CASDVGQSTGQPQHF	TGTGCCAGTGATGTCGGACAGTCTACCGGGCAGCCCCAGCATTTT
TRBV27	TRBJ1-2	-	-	CASSPVGGSEGGYTF	TGTGCCAGCAGCCCTGTAGGGGGAAGCGAAGGCGGCTACACCTTC
TRBV9	TRBJ1-1	-	-	CASSVGGGMNTEAFF	TGTGCCAGCAGCGTAGGTGGCGGAATGAACACTGAAGCTTTCTTT
TRBV4-1	TRBJ2-5	-	-	CASSPRPRWQETQYF	TGCGCCAGCAGCCCGAGGCCTCGGTGGCAAGAGACCCAGTACTTC